This record covers a single T cell receptor (beta chain). The antigen this receptor binds is unknown. No much larger clonotype is one base removed from it; base qualities were not supplied. TCR CDR3 regions were amplified from genomic DNA by multiplex PCR using the deep immunoSEQ assay. Genomic DNA extracted from each cell subset was distributed evenly over all wells of several immunoSEQ 96-well plates, and each plate served as one replicate. Each replicate PCR for sorted subsets received around 210 ng genomic DNA, equal to about 29,000 T cell genomes. Purified libraries were measured with a Qubit 3.0 fluorometer, size-checked on a Bioanalyzer 2100, and measured again with the KAPA Library Quantification kit. A separate single-read 150-cycle Illumina NextSeq 550 flow cell was used to sequence each immunoSEQ 96-well plate. Under the source paper's analysis protocol: Because the immunoSEQ output held only junctional sequences and lacked quality scores, the filtering could not match the filtering applied to full-length reads. Sequences were annotated with PyIR, a Python wrapper for IgBLAST v1.9, using IMGT germline references to assign V/J genes and CDR3. Any read was removed if the V/J assignment was weak (E-value above 1e-6), the CDR3 was missing, or the read contained stop codons, out-of-frame junctions, or ambiguous translated residues. A V3J clonotype was defined by an identical inferred V gene, J gene, and CDR3 amino acid sequence. The percentage overlap between two repertoires was calculated by dividing the number of shared unique clonotypes by the size of the smaller repertoire. Three approaches were used to assess repertoire richness: RTK rarefaction, the Chao1 estimator, and Recon v2.1 estimates of unobserved clonotypes. For all TCRbeta clonotypes obtained by the gDNA method from a handful of donors, generation probabilities were computed with OLGA. TCRdb's version of the immuneACCESS table is confined to in-frame rearrangements and falls short of the full clone set. An unresolved V gene accounts for under half of the shortfall where checked; the remainder is of unknown origin. The DNA was the basis for D and trimming; V, J and clone size are from that table. Within this sample are 2.3 million or so clones, with over 85% of them counted one time only. Jointly, the top ten make up about 0.39% of the sample.

The record originates from a study of shared clonotypes between healthy human individuals (dated by TCRdb to 2019 to 2021). At the level of the whole study: A few men and a couple of women, aged 18 to 49 years, made up the cohort. For each donor, three plates each were used for CD4 naive and CD4 memory, two plates were used for CD8 naive, and one plate was used for CD8 memory. Blood TCR repertoires of a handful of healthy adults were deeply sequenced to estimate repertoire size and the extent of clonotype sharing between individuals. To increase sequencing depth and limit assay-specific biases, TCR repertoire library preparation and sequencing were carried out by different laboratories using diverse techniques. Each donor's leukapheresis produced roughly between roughly 0.85 and 9 billion PBMCs.

Trimming at the junction amounts to 2 bases on V and 5 bases on J, and the germline ends lie 10 bases apart. Sequences MDHEN (CDR1) and SYDVKM (CDR2) are obtained from the germline V gene. Measured from the cysteine to the phenylalanine, the CDR3 is 13 residues long. Only CDR3 DNA remains: 39 bases, in frame from the first base. The full study reports these points: Compared with non-shared clonotypes, clonotypes shared by all four sorted-subset donors had higher generation probabilities. The genetic and exposure-history diversity represented was limited by the small number of donors. Based on pairwise subsampling, the degree of clonotype sharing among donors was expected to be affected by sequencing depth. Naive subsets generally had larger estimated clonotype richness than memory subsets. Rarefaction of sorted-subset datasets indicated incomplete sequencing despite the large sequencing depth. Across a handful of donors, approximately 4.6% of naive CD4, more than 3% of naive CD8, roughly 2.3% of memory CD4, and 0.4% to 0.45% of memory CD8 clonotypes were shared. Only blood was sampled, and tissue TCR repertoires likely differ from those in blood.

Healthy HIV-negative adults with no recently reported acute infections or vaccinations were included as donors. Every donor was a Caucasian adult residing in Nashville, Tennessee, USA. CD4+ T cells were enriched by magnetic negative selection; naive cells were then positively selected on CD45RA, and the negative fraction formed the memory subset. After blood collection by leukapheresis, PBMCs were isolated using Ficoll-Histopaque density gradient centrifugation and then cryopreserved in the vapor phase of liquid nitrogen. Analytical flow cytometry was used to check the purity and quantity of each magnetically sorted T cell population. From each sorted fraction, genomic DNA was isolated and quantified by UV absorbance on a Nanodrop 2000c.

This receptor was identified in a man in his late teens or twenties in good health. Some clones in this sample may be carry-over from other donors' samples. The rearrangement combines TRBV28 with TRBJ2-7, with no D gene named confidently. The sequenced sample consisted of naive CD4+ T cells from PBMCs. The cell subset or site label of this sample denotes: CD45RA+ positively selected. The CDR3 is CASSLGRTHEQYF. The DNA sequence is given as TGTGCCAGCAGTTTAGGCAGGACCCACGAGCAGTACTTC.